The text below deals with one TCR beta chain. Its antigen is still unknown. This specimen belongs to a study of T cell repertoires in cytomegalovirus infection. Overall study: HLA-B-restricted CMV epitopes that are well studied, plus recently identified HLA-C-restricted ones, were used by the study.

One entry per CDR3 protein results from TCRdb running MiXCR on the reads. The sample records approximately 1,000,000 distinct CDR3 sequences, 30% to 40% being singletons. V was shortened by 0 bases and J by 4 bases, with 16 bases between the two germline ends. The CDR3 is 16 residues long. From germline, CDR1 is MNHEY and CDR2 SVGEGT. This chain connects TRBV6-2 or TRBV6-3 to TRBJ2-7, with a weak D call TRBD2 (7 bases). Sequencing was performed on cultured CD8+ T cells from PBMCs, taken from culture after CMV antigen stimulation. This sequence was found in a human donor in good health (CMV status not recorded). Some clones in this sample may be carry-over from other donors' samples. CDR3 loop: CASSYSGRDKVYEQYV. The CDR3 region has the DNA TGTGCCAGCAGTTACTCGGGGAGGGACAAAGTATACGAGCAGTACGTC.